This T cell receptor (beta chain) was retrieved from a study of CD8 T cells in Susac syndrome. RNA in amounts of about 0.45 to 1 ug was reverse transcribed with random hexamers. By means of immunoSEQ multiplex PCR, TCR beta CDR3 spanning 54 Vbeta and 13 Jbeta underwent amplification. TCRdb processed the immunoSEQ multiplex PCR reads anew with MiXCR; each CDR3 protein has one entry. The sample lists fewer than 90,000 distinct CDR3 sequences, approximately 93% occurring once. The V end was cut by 1 base, the J end by 6 bases, with 7 bases between. CDR1 is LGHNA, CDR2 YNFKEQ, per germline. The CDR3 covers 13 residues.

The TCR comes from a human donor with Susac syndrome. The chain couples TRBV4-2 to TRBJ1-5; no reliable D call. The sample consisted of CD8+ T cells from PBMCs. CDR3 loop: CASSQGRTQPQHF. The CDR3 DNA is TGTGCCAGCAGCCAAGGGAGGACTCAGCCCCAGCATTTT.